This T cell receptor (beta chain) originates from a study of blood T cell repertoires in COVID-19. The repertoire was sequenced with immunoSEQ multiplex PCR; TCRdb's copy has only in-frame clones and lacks some. In the table there are about 300,000 clones, 86% of which are singletons. Germline-derived CDR1 and CDR2 are MGHRA and YSYEKL. The CDR3 length is 16 residues. V lost 6 bases, J lost 0 bases, and 17 bases lay in between. Two negative PCRs, clearance, or symptom resolution were required of recovered Cohort 3 donors. The source is a woman under 30 who had recovered from COVID-19. The rearrangement joins TRBV4-1 to TRBJ1-2; D call uncertain. Sequencing was performed on PBMCs or T cells enriched from blood (not recorded which). CDR3: CASRAIGAPSNYGYTF. The DNA of the CDR3 is TGCGCCAGCAGAGCTATTGGAGCTCCTTCTAACTATGGCTACACCTTC.